The present T cell receptor beta chain was sequenced within a study of blood T cell repertoires in COVID-19. Study information: Acute and convalescent COVID-19 samples came from the United States, Italy and Spain.

In the original workflow: It was from reference gene primer amplification that nucleated cell counts were estimated. Produced via immunoSEQ multiplex PCR; TCRdb's table is partial and in-frame only. V and J calls and clone size are as listed in that table; D and trimming were resolved from the DNA. The sample includes about 220,000 clones, 75% to 90% of them seen just once. Germline CDR1 reads LGHDT; CDR2 reads YNNKEL (reference sequence). With 5 bases removed from V and 3 bases from J, the gap between germline ends came to 10 bases. There are 14 residues in the CDR3. Individuals drawn from 20 to 25 US areas were roughly 18 to 95 years old. Donors were grouped by their self-reported clinical history.

The chain couples TRBV3-1 (or the pseudogene TRBV3-2) to TRBJ1-4, with no clear D. Sequenced input: PBMCs or T cells enriched from blood (not recorded which). The receptor's source is a woman between 18 and 29 years old in a cohort exposed to, infected with or recovered from COVID-19 (not recorded which). The CDR3 region has the DNA TGTGCCAGCAGCGAGACTCTCTCTAATGAAAAACTGTTTTTT. Its translation: CASSETLSNEKLFF.